This T cell receptor (beta chain) is drawn from a study of tumor-infiltrating lymphocytes in primary liver carcinoma. The study, taken as a whole, reports: No comparison of CD4+ and CD8+ repertoires was made, since the samples were bulk unsorted. Between tumor regions, pairs overlapped more than tumor-adjacent and tumor-blood pairs did.

Germline V lookup: CDR1 SGHRS, CDR2 YFSETQ. There are 14 residues in the CDR3. V was clipped by 4 bases and J by 4 bases, with 14 bases between them. A note on this clonotype: What it binds is not known. Here the CDR3 omits its conserved ending phenylalanine or tryptophan, so a read error is the likely source.

They got blood RNA out of unsorted whole blood and also pulled out germline DNA. Patients had chronic HBV infection and were treatment-naive. Constant-region priming of about 0.5 ug total RNA yielded TCR beta cDNA. Three-round nested multiplex PCR performed with slightly modified ARM-PCR produced the TCR beta libraries. Each of the first two PCR rounds ran about 9 cycles with TRBV1-TRBV30 forward and C-beta reverse primers. TCRdb re-called the multiplex PCR reads through MiXCR, storing one row per CDR3 protein. The sample lists approximately 330,000 distinct CDR3 sequences, about two thirds occurring once.

The sample was peripheral blood. The chain joins TRBV5-1 to TRBJ1-2, with D unresolved. The origin of this receptor is a man aged 40-49 years with primary liver carcinoma and hepatitis B virus infection. For the CDR3, the DNA is TGCGCCAGCAGCCCATCAGGAGGTTCCTATGGCTACACCTCC. Translated, it gives CASSPSGGSYGYTS.